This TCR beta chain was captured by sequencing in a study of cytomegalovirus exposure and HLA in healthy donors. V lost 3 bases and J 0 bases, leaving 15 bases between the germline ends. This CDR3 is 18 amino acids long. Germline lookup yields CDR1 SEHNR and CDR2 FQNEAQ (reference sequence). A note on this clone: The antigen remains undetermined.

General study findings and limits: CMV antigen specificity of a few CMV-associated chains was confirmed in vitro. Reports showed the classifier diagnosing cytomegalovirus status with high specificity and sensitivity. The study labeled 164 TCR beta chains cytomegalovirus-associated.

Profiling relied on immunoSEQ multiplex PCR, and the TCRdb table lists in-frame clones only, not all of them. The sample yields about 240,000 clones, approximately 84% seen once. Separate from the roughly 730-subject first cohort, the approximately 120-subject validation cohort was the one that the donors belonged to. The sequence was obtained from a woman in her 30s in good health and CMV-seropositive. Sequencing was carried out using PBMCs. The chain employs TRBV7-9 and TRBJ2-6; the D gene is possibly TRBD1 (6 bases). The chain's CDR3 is CASSFPGQLFSGANVLTF. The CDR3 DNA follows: TGTGCCAGCAGCTTCCCCGGACAGTTATTCTCTGGGGCCAACGTCCTGACTTTC.